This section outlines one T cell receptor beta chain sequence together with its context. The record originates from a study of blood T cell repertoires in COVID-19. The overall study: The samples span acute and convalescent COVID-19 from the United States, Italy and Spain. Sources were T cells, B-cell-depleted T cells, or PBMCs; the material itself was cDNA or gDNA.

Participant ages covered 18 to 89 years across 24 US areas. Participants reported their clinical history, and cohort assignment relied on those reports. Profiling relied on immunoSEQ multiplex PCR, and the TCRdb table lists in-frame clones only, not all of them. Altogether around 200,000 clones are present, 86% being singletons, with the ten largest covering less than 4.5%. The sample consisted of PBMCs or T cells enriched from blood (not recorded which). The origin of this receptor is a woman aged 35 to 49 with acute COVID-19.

CDR3 DNA: TGCGCCAGCAGGGGTTGGGGTAGCGGGGGGCCAAGCACAGATACGCAGTATTTT. Residues: CASRGWGSGGPSTDTQYF. V gene TRBV10-2 combines with J gene TRBJ2-3, with 10 bases aligning to TRBD2. J was trimmed by 0 bases and V by 6 bases; bases with no gene match: 12. The CDR3 spans 18 residues. Germline loops: CDR1 WSHSY, CDR2 SAAADI.